This TCR beta chain was found in a study of identical twins. The study, taken as a whole, reports: Conclusions were drawn cross-sectionally by statistical analysis, without following the same donors. Excess sharing between twins was weaker in beta out-of-frame sequences.

The CDR3 runs to 12 residues. J gave up 10 bases and V 7 bases, and 9 bases lay outside the gene matches. Germline V gene lookup returns CDR1 LNHDA and CDR2 SQIVND (reference sequence). About this clonotype itself: Its target is not known.

Each cDNA held unique molecular identifiers, and template switching gave it a universal primer site. TCRdb redid the calling of the 5' RACE reads with MiXCR, one entry per CDR3 protein. Counted here are about 530,000 distinct CDR3 sequences, 20% to 25% occurring once; the ten biggest clones make up around 0.5%. The sample was also linked to a second study, of yellow fever vaccine responses in identical twins.

The chain combines TRBV19 with TRBJ1-1; 7 bases map to TRBD1. The sample was CD4+ T cells sorted from blood. The receptor was derived from a young woman in good health. CDR3 bases: TGTGCCAGTAAAGACAGGGTGGGCCTAGCTTTCTTT. Translated, it gives CASKDRVGLAFF. The full variable domain, completed using reference TRBV19 and TRBJ1-1, is DGGITQSPKYLFRKEGQNVTLSCEQNLNHDAMYWYRQDPGQGLRLIYYSQIVNDFQKGDIAEGYSVSREKKESFPLTVTSAQKNPTAFYLCASKDRVGLAFFGQGTRLTVV.